This T cell receptor beta chain was found in a study of cytomegalovirus exposure and HLA in healthy donors (dated by TCRdb to the late 2010s). Study-level background: According to an earlier analysis of 587 of the donors, roughly 180 million T cells yielded 117 million unique TCR beta sequences and about 280 Gb of sequence data. Four to six DR-DQ haplotypes were handled as single units for association and clustering, since linkage in the cohort was strong. HLA typing included class I and class II loci at four-digit resolution. On average, roughly 240,000 unique TCR beta nucleotide sequences were sequenced per donor among some 430 genotyped donors of the cohort, with roughly a sixth of those sequences being non-productive. In the later analysis, no new phenotypic data were used to find candidate immune exposures; instead, reliance was placed on TCR beta sequences and their occurrence across donors. To predict cytomegalovirus infection status, the study brought together high-throughput TCR immunosequencing, statistical association of individual TCRs with disease status, and machine learning. Typing coverage varied by locus: roughly 629-640 donors for A, B, C, DRB1 and DQB1; more than 500 for DQA1; nearly 610 for DPA1; approximately 470 for DPB1. An early release covering 500 to 750 HLA-typed donors comprised approximately 290 gigabases of sequencing data and some 79 million unique TCR sequences. Donor age, sex, ethnicity and CMV serostatus were compiled alongside the repertoire data. Of the roughly 410 genotyped donors, less than 90% were placed in the genetic ancestry cluster associated with self-reported Caucasian donors. An earlier analysis of fewer than 750 of the donors used high-throughput TCR beta sequencing to judge whether each TCR beta V gene segment behaved as functional or pseudogenic. A later analysis re-analyzed previously published TCR beta repertoires from approximately 700 donors and added high-resolution HLA genotyping to study TCR occurrence patterns. The study aimed to test whether signatures of past pathogen exposure could be identified by cataloging public T cell receptors. The study profiled the T cell repertoires of 500 to 800 subjects by immunosequencing and related them to cytomegalovirus serostatus. In a later genetic analysis, genome-wide SNP genotypes for about three fifths of the roughly 670 donors were used, and that subset was treated as a discovery cohort. Every repertoire in the discovery cohort had been generated on one and the same sequencing platform. Besides the first cohort of roughly 640 subjects, a separate validation cohort made up of 95 to 150 different subjects was used.

The library was prepared using the immunoSEQ multiplex PCR assay. The multiplex PCR relied on a mix of 60 forward primers for TCR Vbeta segments and 13 reverse primers for TCR Jbeta segments. The CDR3 region of rearranged TCR beta genes was amplified from genomic DNA by a multiplex PCR assay. The amplified TCR beta libraries were sequenced on the Illumina HiSeq System as 87-base-pair reads. Concerning the study's data processing: Across the 670 or so repertoires, a later analysis counted some 81 million unique TCR beta chains, roughly 11 million of which were shared by at least two donors. A nearest-neighbor algorithm error-corrected the raw reads and collapsed the reads into unique sequences, merging closely related sequences to remove PCR and sequencing errors. V, D and J gene segments were assigned by aligning CDR3 sequences to IMGT reference sequences. For a sequence to be retained, at least a six-nucleotide match to both a V gene segment and a J gene segment was required. Rearrangements were classified as productive when the CDR3 lacked stop codons and remained in frame with V and J, and all other rearrangements were classified as non-productive. CDR3 was defined according to IMGT convention as the region running from the second conserved V-encoded cysteine to the conserved J-encoded phenylalanine. Sequences without an unambiguous match to a single V gene segment were excluded from the earlier analysis of approximately 560 of the donors. In an earlier analysis of 587 of the donors, V segments were called functional above 56.7% productive rearrangements and were called segregating when the between-donor standard deviation exceeded 5%. A statistical classification framework was built to diagnose cytomegalovirus status from the catalog of TCR beta chain sequences. A later analysis assigned V and J genes by comparing TCR nucleotide sequences with IMGT/GENE-DB human TR gene sequences. In a later analysis, CDR3 sequences and most-parsimonious VDJ recombination scenarios were assigned using the TCRdist pipeline. In a later analysis, each TCR beta chain was defined by its CDR3 amino acid sequence together with its V-gene family, and reads without a unique V-gene family were excluded. A later analysis removed 500 to 650 highly shared, low-generation-probability nucleotide sequences to deal with suspected cross-contamination and a sequencing artifact. In a later analysis, a clonal expansion index was calculated for each public chain from normalized within-repertoire ranks of inferred template counts. Generation probabilities in a later analysis came from a VDJ recombination model fitted to out-of-frame rearrangements, and those results were checked against IGoR. A later analysis scored TCR-TCR, TCR-HLA and TCR-CMV co-occurrence with hypergeometric tests, applying a repertoire-size bias correction to TCR pairs. False discovery rates were estimated in a later analysis by permuting HLA or CMV assignments 20 times. In a later analysis, co-occurring TCRs were grouped with DBSCAN, and TCRdist sequence similarity was added when clustering was performed within HLA-allele-positive subsets. Repertoires with fewer than 30,000 or more than 120,000 public chains, plus five repertoires with anomalous nucleotide sharing, were excluded from co-occurrence clustering. TCRdb obtained this table from immuneACCESS and retained in-frame rearrangements with V and J assigned. These tables miss some clones; where compared with another copy, unresolved V genes account for less than half of the shortfall, and the remainder is unexplained. That table supplies the V and J calls and clone size; D and trimming were determined from the DNA. Across this sample there are about 120,000 clones, with over 60% seen only once. 2% to 3% of the sample is held by the ten biggest clonotypes.

Points the paper makes about the study in general: Because counts were too low, some 17 rarely observed V segments, including chromosome 9 orphons, were left out of the earlier analysis of 587 of the donors. An association between a missense DCLRE1C variant and V-gene and J-gene trimming of TCR beta chains was found in a later genetic analysis and replicated in an independent cohort. The only immune exposure information available for the cohort was CMV serostatus. Because the 87-base-pair reads could not distinguish some IMGT-functional V segments, including TRBV6-2 and TRBV6-3, those segments were excluded. In this cohort, only TCR beta chains were sequenced, and detectable features were limited by the absence of alpha or paired-chain data. The authors suggested that the approach could potentially be extended to other disease states and immunological phenotypes. A later analysis found that HLA-associated TCR beta chains were more clonally expanded and had lower generation probabilities than equally common non-associated chains. When HLA alleles, especially DR and DQ, strongly co-occurred, TCR associations were difficult to assign to individual alleles. A group of highly shared sequence variants was considered likely to be a technical artifact of the sequencing pipeline. Several of the top co-occurrence clusters appeared to be linked to parvovirus B19, influenza, CMV and Epstein-Barr virus, according to a later analysis. A few of the identified cytomegalovirus-associated TCR beta chains were confirmed in vitro to be specific for cytomegalovirus antigens. A further reported finding was that TCR beta sequences accurately predicted the HLA-A and HLA-B alleles for most subjects in the first cohort. Because some donors lacked HLA typing at each locus, the association tests relied only on the typed subset. Correlated functional status among segregating V segments might be attributable to linkage disequilibrium, but an unknown experimental factor could not be ruled out. Compared with the approximately 670-donor mean, donors in an Asian-associated ancestry cluster had fewer N-insertions in productive TCRs, according to a later genetic analysis. In an earlier analysis of roughly 500 of the donors, most TCR beta V segments appeared in productive rearrangements about 87% or about 30% of the time, broadly matching IMGT annotations. A later analysis found that most CMV-associated TCR beta chains appeared HLA-restricted, with HLA associations seemingly driven largely by CMV exposure. Sequencing depth was assumed to be roughly uniform across donors in the presence/absence analyses, though that assumption may not hold. The classifier was reported to diagnose cytomegalovirus status with high specificity and sensitivity in both the original and validation cohorts. Most TCR sequences were seen in very few donors, while some public TCRs were found in many individuals. A total of roughly 160 TCR beta chains were listed by the study as associated with cytomegalovirus. According to a later analysis, TCR association rates differed among HLA loci, with DRB1 alleles showing the most associated TCRs and HLA-C alleles showing the fewest. A later analysis associated approximately 17,000 TCR beta sequences with specific HLA alleles at a false discovery rate of 0.05.

Including cysteine and phenylalanine, the CDR3 has 13 amino acids. CDR3 DNA is the only sequence kept; it has 39 bases, read in frame from the first base. V and J are truncated by 4 bases and 4 bases respectively, leaving an intervening sequence of 10 bases. Per the germline V gene, SGHTS is the CDR1 and YDEGEE is the CDR2. The cohort consisted of hundreds of healthy bone marrow donors. At the time of sampling, all cohort members were nominally healthy, though unrecorded immune exposures were likely present. The donor tested CMV seronegative and was one of the 352 seronegative cohort members. A peripheral blood sample was provided by each donor, and peripheral blood mononuclear cells were used for TCR beta sequencing. Genomic DNA was extracted from the blood cell samples with the Qiagen DNeasy Blood Extraction Kit. Notes on this clone: Its recognized antigen is unknown. Base qualities were left out, and no much larger clone turns up one base away.

Sequencing was done on a sample of PBMCs. The chain links TRBV5-8 with TRBJ2-3; matching of 5 bases hints at TRBD2 as the D gene. The source is a female donor in good health and CMV-seronegative. CDR3 protein: CASSPRAADTQYF. The nucleotide sequence is TGTGCCAGCAGCCCGAGGGCAGCAGATACGCAGTATTTT. Reference TRBV5-8 and TRBJ2-3 genes cover what lies past the CDR3, so the full variable domain is EAGVTQSPTHLIKTRGQQATLRCSPISGHTSVYWYQQALGLGLQFLLWYDEGEERNRGNFPPRFSGRQFPNYSSELNVNALELEDSALYLCASSPRAADTQYFGPGTRLTVL.